These 5 T cell receptor beta chains came from one sample sequenced in a study of cytomegalovirus exposure and HLA in healthy donors. The PCR contained 60 Vbeta and 13 Jbeta primers. Only in-frame clones appear in the TCRdb table, and some are missing; sequencing was by immunoSEQ multiplex PCR. The table has 150,000 to 200,000 clones, roughly 83% seen once. The sample comprised PBMCs. The receptors shown here come from a boy younger than 18 in good health and CMV-seronegative.

The J gene is TRBJ2-5, the V gene TRBV7-8; D is unresolved. V lost 1 base and J lost 1, with 7 bases in between. Germline-derived CDR1 and CDR2 are SGHVS and FQNEAQ. This CDR3 spans 14 amino acids. This CDR3 reads CASSLVPSQETQYF. The CDR3 nucleotides are TGTGCCAGCAGCTTAGTTCCGAGCCAAGAGACCCAGTACTTC. Looking up the rest from reference TRBV7-8 and TRBJ2-5 gives the full variable domain: GAGVSQSPRYKVAKRGQDVALRCDPISGHVSLFWYQQALGQGPEFLTYFQNEAQLDKSGLPSDRFFAERPEGSVSTLKIQRTQQEDSAVYLCASSLVPSQETQYFGPGTRLLVL.

The V gene is TRBV25-1, the J gene TRBJ2-7; 8 nucleotides align to TRBD1. Germline CDR1 reads MGHDK; CDR2 reads SYGVNS. V was pared by 1 base and J by 6 bases, with 8 bases of the junction left unmatched. This CDR3 is 15 amino acids long. The DNA of the CDR3 is TGTGCCAGCAGTGAATGGGGGCAGGGGGCACTCGAGCAGTACTTC. Amino acids: CASSEWGQGALEQYF.

The chain combines TRBV6-6 with TRBJ1-1; TRBD1 matches at 10 bases. The trim removed 2 bases at V and 5 bases at J, leaving 5 bases unmatched. Germline V lookup: CDR1 MNHNY, CDR2 SVGAGI (reference sequence). The CDR3 covers 15 residues. The CDR3 nucleotides read TGTGCCAGCAGTTACCCCGGACAGGGGGGGACTGAAGCTTTCTTT. Its translation is CASSYPGQGGTEAFF.

The chain employs TRBV27 and TRBJ2-7; unclear D gene. Trimming cost V 5 bases and J 5 bases, with 10 bases left between them. Germline assignment: CDR1 MNHEY and CDR2 SMNVEV (reference sequence). The CDR3 has 12 amino acids. CDR3 nucleotides: TGTGCCAGCAGTCCCAACAGTGACGAGCAGTACTTC. Translated, it gives CASSPNSDEQYF.

The chain has TRBV11-3 and TRBJ1-1; tentatively, D is TRBD1 (6 bases). Germline V gene sequence: CDR1 SGHNT, CDR2 YENEEA. V dropped 5 bases and J dropped 6 bases, with 13 bases sitting between them. The CDR3 is 13 residues long. As DNA, the CDR3 is TGTGCCAGCAGCCAGGGGTTGACTGCTGAAGCTTTCTTT. It codes for CASSQGLTAEAFF.